The rows below give T cell receptor beta chains drawn from one sample of a study of radiotherapy plus CTLA-4 blockade in lung cancer. Method: immunoSEQ multiplex PCR; TCRdb's copy keeps in-frame clones and lacks some. The profile covers 56,000 or so clones, with 70% to 85% appearing a single time and about 2.9% taken by the ten largest. The specimen was peripheral blood, collected from a patient treated with radiotherapy plus ipilimumab. The receptors stem from a human donor with non-small cell lung cancer who had a partial response to radiotherapy plus ipilimumab. Both conserved end residues are part of each CDR3. D genes are given only for firm matches. Not every row has a clone size; where given, it reads once, few, many or a size class.

D gene: NA
clone size: NA
J gene: TRBJ2-4
V gene: TRBV27
CDR3 DNA: TGTGCCAGCAGTCCTTTAGCCAAAAACATTCAGTACTTC
CDR3 protein: CASSPLAKNIQYF

D gene: TRBD2
clone size: NA
J gene: TRBJ2-7
V gene: TRBV9
CDR3 DNA: TGTGCCAGCAGCGCGACTAGCGGGGGGGTGAACGAGCAGTACTTC
CDR3 protein: CASSATSGGVNEQYF

D gene: NA
clone size: NA
J gene: TRBJ2-7
V gene: TRBV10-3
CDR3 DNA: TGTGCCATCAGTGAGTCGAGAGAGCTCTACGAGCAGTACTTC
CDR3 protein: CAISESRELYEQYF

D gene: NA
clone size: NA
J gene: TRBJ2-3
V gene: TRBV6-5
CDR3 DNA: TGTGCCACCTGTAACAGGGATACGCAGTATTTT
CDR3 protein: CATCNRDTQYF

D gene: NA
clone size: NA
J gene: TRBJ1-2
V gene: TRBV4-3
CDR3 DNA: TGCGTCAGCAGCCATTTACAGGGCGAGTATGGCTACACCTTC
CDR3 protein: CVSSHLQGEYGYTF

D gene: TRBD1
clone size: NA
J gene: TRBJ2-7
V gene: TRBV28
CDR3 DNA: TGTGCCAGCGGCCGGGACAGGGATTCCTACGAGCAGTACTTC
CDR3 protein: CASGRDRDSYEQYF

D gene: NA
clone size: NA
J gene: TRBJ1-2
V gene: TRBV7-2
CDR3 DNA: TGTGCCAGCGGGGGGTTCAGCAGGAACTATGGCTACACCTTC
CDR3 protein: CASGGFSRNYGYTF

D gene: NA
clone size: NA
J gene: TRBJ1-2
V gene: TRBV7-9
CDR3 DNA: TGTGCCAGCAGCACAGACGGAAACTATGGCTACACCTTC
CDR3 protein: CASSTDGNYGYTF

D gene: TRBD1
clone size: NA
J gene: TRBJ1-4
V gene: TRBV5-1
CDR3 DNA: TGCGCCAGCAGCTTGGATCTTGGACAGGGGAATGAAAAACTGTTTTTT
CDR3 protein: CASSLDLGQGNEKLFF

D gene: NA
clone size: NA
J gene: TRBJ2-7
V gene: TRBV5-1
CDR3 DNA: TGCGCCAGCAGCCGCGACAGAGGCGAGCAGTACTTC
CDR3 protein: CASSRDRGEQYF

D gene: NA
clone size: NA
J gene: TRBJ1-1
V gene: TRBV28
CDR3 DNA: TGTGCCAGCAGTTTATTGGAGCGTGAAGCTTTCTTT
CDR3 protein: CASSLLEREAFF

D gene: TRBD2
clone size: few
J gene: TRBJ2-7
V gene: TRBV7-8
CDR3 DNA: TGTGCCAGCAGCCCTAGCACACACGGGAGGGTCGAGCAGTACTTC
CDR3 protein: CASSPSTHGRVEQYF

D gene: NA
clone size: NA
J gene: TRBJ2-5
V gene: TRBV7-2
CDR3 DNA: TGTGCCAGCAGCTTAGTGGCAGGGACTTTGACCCAGTACTTC
CDR3 protein: CASSLVAGTLTQYF

D gene: NA
clone size: NA
J gene: TRBJ1-1
V gene: TRBV14
CDR3 DNA: TGTGCCAGCAGCCAAGATCCTGGGGGGGCGTTGAACACTGAAGCTTTCTTT
CDR3 protein: CASSQDPGGALNTEAFF

D gene: NA
clone size: NA
J gene: TRBJ2-7
V gene: TRBV23-1
CDR3 DNA: TGCGCCAGCAGTCAAGGCCCCGACAGGTTTGCCTACGAGCAGTACTTC
CDR3 protein: CASSQGPDRFAYEQYF

D gene: NA
clone size: NA
J gene: TRBJ2-3
V gene: TRBV6-6
CDR3 DNA: TGTGCCAGCCGTCCTAGCATACGCACAGATACGCAGTATTTT
CDR3 protein: CASRPSIRTDTQYF

D gene: TRBD1
clone size: NA
J gene: TRBJ1-1
V gene: TRBV5-5
CDR3 DNA: TGTGCCAGCAGCCCGGGACAGGGCTTGAACACTGAAGCTTTCTTT
CDR3 protein: CASSPGQGLNTEAFF

D gene: NA
clone size: NA
J gene: TRBJ1-2
V gene: TRBV5-4
CDR3 DNA: TGTGCCAGCAGTACAGCCCGATATGGCTACACCTTC
CDR3 protein: CASSTARYGYTF

D gene: TRBD1
clone size: NA
J gene: TRBJ2-2
V gene: TRBV5-1
CDR3 DNA: TGCGCCACCAAAACAGGGGGGCTGAACACCGGGGAGCTGTTTTTT
CDR3 protein: CATKTGGLNTGELFF

D gene: NA
clone size: NA
J gene: TRBJ2-7
V gene: TRBV2
CDR3 DNA: TGTGCCAGCAGTGTCGGGGGAGGCTACGAGCAGTACTTC
CDR3 protein: CASSVGGGYEQYF

D gene: NA
clone size: NA
J gene: TRBJ1-5
V gene: TRBV19
CDR3 DNA: TGTGCCAGTACCTCCCGGACAGATAGCAATCAGCCCCAGCATTTT
CDR3 protein: CASTSRTDSNQPQHF

D gene: TRBD1
clone size: NA
J gene: TRBJ1-1
V gene: TRBV27
CDR3 DNA: TGTGCCAGCAGTTGGGTACAGGGGAGCACTGAAGCTTTCTTT
CDR3 protein: CASSWVQGSTEAFF

D gene: NA
clone size: NA
J gene: TRBJ1-2
V gene: TRBV5-4
CDR3 DNA: TGTGCCAGCAGCTTGGACAGGGCCGACTATGGCTACACCTTC
CDR3 protein: CASSLDRADYGYTF

D gene: NA
clone size: NA
J gene: TRBJ2-7
V gene: TRBV7-6
CDR3 DNA: TGTGCCAGCAGCTTAGGGGGACGGGGGATCAACGAGCAGTACTTC
CDR3 protein: CASSLGGRGINEQYF

D gene: TRBD2
clone size: NA
J gene: TRBJ2-3
V gene: TRBV7-8
CDR3 DNA: TGTGCCAGCAGCTTAGCGACTAGCGGGGGGGCAAAGACGCAGTATTTT
CDR3 protein: CASSLATSGGAKTQYF

D gene: TRBD1
clone size: once
J gene: TRBJ2-2
V gene: TRBV7-9
CDR3 DNA: TGTGCCAGCAGCCGGGACAGGGCGTCCGGGGAGCTGTTTTTT
CDR3 protein: CASSRDRASGELFF

D gene: NA
clone size: NA
J gene: TRBJ1-5
V gene: TRBV19
CDR3 DNA: TGTGCCAGTAGTATAGGACAGTTGAGCAATCAGCCCCAGCATTTT
CDR3 protein: CASSIGQLSNQPQHF

D gene: NA
clone size: NA
J gene: TRBJ2-1
V gene: TRBV2
CDR3 DNA: TGTGCCAGCAGTGCTCCGCTAAACAATGAGCAGTTCTTC
CDR3 protein: CASSAPLNNEQFF

D gene: NA
clone size: NA
J gene: TRBJ2-7
V gene: TRBV28
CDR3 DNA: TGTGCCAGCAGCCGGACAAATTACGAGCAGTACTTC
CDR3 protein: CASSRTNYEQYF

D gene: TRBD1
clone size: NA
J gene: TRBJ2-7
V gene: TRBV28
CDR3 DNA: TGTGCCAGCACCCGGGACAGGGGCTACGAGCAGTACTTC
CDR3 protein: CASTRDRGYEQYF

D gene: NA
clone size: NA
J gene: TRBJ2-5
V gene: TRBV2
CDR3 DNA: TGTGCCAGCAGTGAAGGAGGGGGAGAAGAGACCCAGTACTTC
CDR3 protein: CASSEGGGEETQYF

D gene: TRBD1
clone size: NA
J gene: TRBJ2-7
V gene: TRBV4-2
CDR3 DNA: TGTGCCAGCAGCCAAGATCAACAGGGGGCCCACTACGAGCAGTACTTC
CDR3 protein: CASSQDQQGAHYEQYF

D gene: TRBD1
clone size: NA
J gene: TRBJ1-1
V gene: TRBV5-1
CDR3 DNA: TGCGCCAGCACCCTGACAGGGTGGAACACTGAAGCTTTCTTT
CDR3 protein: CASTLTGWNTEAFF

D gene: NA
clone size: NA
J gene: TRBJ1-2
V gene: TRBV7-8
CDR3 DNA: TGTGCCAGCAGCTTAGAGGTCGGGGGGAACTATGGCTACACCTTC
CDR3 protein: CASSLEVGGNYGYTF

D gene: NA
clone size: NA
J gene: TRBJ2-5
V gene: TRBV5-1
CDR3 DNA: TGCGCCAGCAGCCCCCCAGAATCCGGGTCTAAAGAGACCCAGTACTTC
CDR3 protein: CASSPPESGSKETQYF

D gene: NA
clone size: NA
J gene: TRBJ2-5
V gene: TRBV7-6
CDR3 DNA: TGTGCCAGCAGCTTAAGCGGCAGTCAAGAGACCCAGTACTTC
CDR3 protein: CASSLSGSQETQYF

D gene: TRBD1
clone size: NA
J gene: TRBJ1-1
V gene: TRBV5-1
CDR3 DNA: TGCGCCAGCAGCCTTCCGACAGGGGAGGCTGAAGCTTTCTTT
CDR3 protein: CASSLPTGEAEAFF

D gene: TRBD1
clone size: NA
J gene: TRBJ1-2
V gene: TRBV2
CDR3 DNA: TGTGCCAGCAGTCGATTCCGGACAGGGAACTATGGCTACACCTTC
CDR3 protein: CASSRFRTGNYGYTF

D gene: NA
clone size: NA
J gene: TRBJ2-5
V gene: TRBV20-1
CDR3 DNA: TGCAGTGCCAGGGTGGGAGAGACCCAGTACTTC
CDR3 protein: CSARVGETQYF

D gene: NA
clone size: NA
J gene: TRBJ1-1
V gene: TRBV5-4
CDR3 DNA: TGTGCCAGCAGCTCGGGACTGATGAACACTGAAGCTTTCTTT
CDR3 protein: CASSSGLMNTEAFF

D gene: NA
clone size: NA
J gene: TRBJ2-7
V gene: TRBV4-1
CDR3 DNA: TGCGCCAGCAGCCAAGGTCCATACGAGCAGTACTTC
CDR3 protein: CASSQGPYEQYF

D gene: NA
clone size: few
J gene: TRBJ2-1
V gene: TRBV4-1
CDR3 DNA: TGCGCCAGCAGCCACCCTACTAGGAACAATGAGCAGTTCTTC
CDR3 protein: CASSHPTRNNEQFF

D gene: TRBD2
clone size: NA
J gene: TRBJ2-5
V gene: TRBV14
CDR3 DNA: TGTGCCAGCAGCCAAGATCCAGCGGGGGCCCAAGAGACCCAGTACTTC
CDR3 protein: CASSQDPAGAQETQYF